This T cell receptor beta chain appears in the sequencing data of a study of cytomegalovirus exposure and HLA in healthy donors (dated by TCRdb to about 2017). About the study as a whole: A later analysis indicated that the roughly 120 validation repertoires were generated on the platform also employed for the 720 or so repertoires of the first cohort. The aim of the study was to test whether cataloging public T cell receptors could identify signatures of past pathogen exposure. To predict cytomegalovirus infection status, the study combined high-throughput TCR immunosequencing, statistical association of individual TCRs with disease status, and machine learning. Along with the roughly 670-subject first cohort, a separate validation cohort of over 90 different subjects was used. General study outcomes and caveats: A total of 150 to 200 TCR beta chains were listed by the study as associated with cytomegalovirus. The classifier was reported to diagnose cytomegalovirus status with high specificity and sensitivity in both the original and validation cohorts. A later analysis found that TCRs clustered in the first cohort also tended to co-occur in the approximately 120 validation repertoires, with more than 90% of cluster scores above 0. According to the authors, the approach could potentially be generalized to other disease states and immunological phenotypes. The validation cohort had no HLA typing available for a later analysis, so co-occurrence within that cohort was assessed over all 130 or so repertoires. In vitro tests confirmed that a few of the cytomegalovirus-associated TCR beta chains recognize cytomegalovirus antigens. Most TCR sequences were observed very rarely across donors, whereas some public TCRs were present in many individuals.

The donors were included in the validation cohort of 130 or so subjects, a group kept apart from the approximately 690-subject first cohort. According to the germline V gene, CDR1 reads SQVTM and CDR2 reads ANQGSEA. Spanning cysteine to phenylalanine, the CDR3 consists of 11 amino acids. Of all the DNA, just the CDR3 is kept, 33 bases in frame from base 1. A remark on this clone: Its binding antigen is unknown. The junction differs from germline at one of its ends, possibly a read error.

Libraries were constructed by the immunoSEQ multiplex PCR assay. The original pipeline was this. To diagnose cytomegalovirus status from the catalog of TCR beta chain sequences, a statistical classification framework was built. Not all clones reach the TCRdb copy of this immuneACCESS table, which keeps in-frame sequences only. Checked studies attribute under half of the gap to unresolved V genes and leave the rest unexplained. V and J calls plus clone size are reproduced from that table; the DNA served to infer D and trimming. The sample table records around 160,000 clones; around 90% of these occur just once. The ten largest clones take up roughly 3% of the sample.

Material for sequencing was PBMCs. This receptor was taken from a woman in her late teens or twenties in good health and CMV-seropositive. This chain is built from TRBV29-1 and TRBJ2-7; 8 junctional bases match TRBD1. The CDR3 region reads CSVEEGQVRVF. DNA sequence: TGCAGCGTTGAAGAGGGACAGGTCCGGGTCTTC.